This TCR beta chain was retrieved from a study of post-analysis software for immune sequencing data. Overall study results and limits: Under the F measure, samples that were prepared in one batch clustered strongly together.

Built from TCR beta cDNA, the libraries had unique molecular identifiers in them. TCRdb re-called the PCR reads with MiXCR, one entry per CDR3 protein. The table shows a few hundred thousand distinct CDR3 sequences, with roughly 45% occurring only once. Regarding this clonotype: Antigen unknown.

The sequence derives from a girl aged 5-17 years with multiple sclerosis. The material sequenced was blood.

CDR3 coding DNA: TGCGCCAGCAGCTTGAGTGGGGGGCTTGGCTACACCTTC. It translates to CASSLSGGLGYTF. The chain carries TRBV5-1 and TRBJ1-2, with TRBD1 as a possible D gene (6 bases). V lost 1 base and J 7 bases, leaving 11 bases between the germline ends. Germline lookup yields CDR1 SGHRS and CDR2 YFSETQ. The CDR3 consists of 13 residues.